This T cell receptor (beta chain) was sequenced for a study of cytomegalovirus exposure and HLA in healthy donors. As for this clone: A junction boundary mismatches the germline segment, possibly from a read error.

Germline V gives CDR1 SSHAT, CDR2 FNYEAQ (reference sequence). This CDR3 is 16 amino acids long. A multiplex PCR was run with 60 Vbeta primers and 13 Jbeta primers. Clones were read by immunoSEQ multiplex PCR, and TCRdb kept only the in-frame ones, dropping some. The sample carries 150,000 to 200,000 clones, about 85% recorded once. The clonotype comes from a man aged 18 to 30 in good health and CMV-seropositive. Sequencing was carried out using PBMCs. V usage is TRBV7-7 and J usage is TRBJ1-1; D gene ambiguous. CDR3 DNA sequence: TGTGCTAGCAGCCCGAGTCTGGGCAGCAAGAACACTGAAGCTTTCTTT. Translated, it gives CASSPSLGSKNTEAFF.